This is a list of T cell receptor beta chains from one sample in a study of molecular identifiers for immune sequencing clone quantification. TCRdb re-analysed the PCR reads in MiXCR, keeping a single row per CDR3 protein. The table lists fewer than 350,000 distinct CDR3 sequences, about 22% of them singletons, with roughly 0.8% in the top ten. The sequencing sample was made of naive CD8+ T cells from blood, with Jurkat cell RNA spiked in. All receptors derive from a human donor in good health. Some libraries in this study had Jurkat cell RNA spiked in. Both conserved end residues are part of each CDR3. The D gene is left open where the match is weak. A row's size may be missing; if present it is once, few, many or a size class.

many	TRBV20-1	NA	15	TRBJ2-7	TGCAGTGCTAGGGGGCGGTTGTTAAGCTCCTACGAGCAGTACTTC	CSARGRLLSSYEQYF
many	TRBV28	TRBD1	15	TRBJ2-5	TGTGCCAGCAGTTTCTTGGACAGGGGCCAAGAGACCCAGTACTTC	CASSFLDRGQETQYF
few	TRBV30	NA	14	TRBJ2-7	TGTGCCTGGAGTGTGAGTGGGGGCGCCTACGAGCAGTACTTC	CAWSVSGGAYEQYF
many	TRBV7-9	TRBD2	14	TRBJ2-3	TGTGCCAGCAGCGGGACTATGGGTGCAGATACGCAGTATTTT	CASSGTMGADTQYF
many	TRBV27	TRBD1	14	TRBJ2-7	TGTGCCAGCAGTAACAACAGGGGGTCCTACGAGCAGTACTTC	CASSNNRGSYEQYF
many	TRBV29-1	TRBD1	13	TRBJ2-7	TGCAGCGTTGCTCGGGACAGTGACTACGAGCAGTACTTC	CSVARDSDYEQYF
many	TRBV7-9	NA	15	TRBJ2-7	TGTGCCAGCAGCCCAGAGGTAGGCGCCTCCTACGAGCAGTACTTC	CASSPEVGASYEQYF
many	TRBV28	TRBD2	16	TRBJ2-1	TGTGCCAGCAGGCCCACTAGCGGGAAGGGCTACAATGAGCAGTTCTTC	CASRPTSGKGYNEQFF
many	TRBV11-2	NA	15	TRBJ2-3	TGTGCCAGCAGCTTAGATAGTCTCAGAGGAGATACGCAGTATTTT	CASSLDSLRGDTQYF
NA	TRBV10-3	NA	17	TRBJ2-6	TGTGCCATCAGTGATTATCAGGGTTCCTCTGGGGCCAACGTCCTGACTTTC	CAISDYQGSSGANVLTF
many	TRBV25-1	TRBD2	14	TRBJ2-5	TGTGCCAGCAGTGAATCGGGGGGTGCGGAGACCCAGTACTTC	CASSESGGAETQYF
many	TRBV12-3/TRBV12-4	TRBD1	15	TRBJ1-5	TGTGCCAGCAGCCAAATGACAGGGGGCAATCAGCCCCAGCATTTT	CASSQMTGGNQPQHF
many	TRBV6-5	NA	13	TRBJ1-2	TGTGCCAGCACCTTAGACAGAAACTATGGCTACACCTTC	CASTLDRNYGYTF
NA	TRBV7-7	NA	19	TRBJ2-6	TGTGCCAGCAGCTTAGAACCCCCAGGTAGATTCTCTGGGGCCAGCGTCCTGACTTTC	CASSLEPPGRFSGASVLTF
few	TRBV28	NA	10	TRBJ2-5	TGTGCCAGCAGTTTTAAGACCCAGTACTTC	CASSFKTQYF
once	TRBV27	NA	15	TRBJ2-7	TGTGCCAGCAGTTTATTGGGGGCCAGCCCCTACGAGCAGTACTTC	CASSLLGASPYEQYF
few	TRBV11-2	NA	16	TRBJ2-6	TGTGCCAGCAGCTCACACGAATTTGCTGGGGCCAACGTCCTGACTTTC	CASSSHEFAGANVLTF
few	TRBV7-2	NA	12	TRBJ2-1	TGTGCCAGCAGCGTACAGGGTAATGAGCAGTTCTTC	CASSVQGNEQFF
many	TRBV4-3	NA	14	TRBJ1-1	TGCGCCAGCAGCCAAGTTTTTGGGTACACTGAAGCTTTCTTT	CASSQVFGYTEAFF
many	TRBV28	TRBD1	13	TRBJ2-3	TGTGCCAGCAGTTTCTACAGGGGAAATACGCAGTATTTT	CASSFYRGNTQYF
many	TRBV20-1	TRBD2	16	TRBJ2-1	TGCAGTGCTCTTCCCCCTCTAGCGGGGGTATACAATGAGCAGTTCTTC	CSALPPLAGVYNEQFF
many	TRBV14	NA	14	TRBJ1-3	TGTGCCAGCAGCCAAGTGGGTTCTGGAAACACCATATATTTT	CASSQVGSGNTIYF
many	TRBV27	NA	14	TRBJ1-2	TGTGCCAGCAGTTTAATGGGGGGGCTCTATGGCTACACCTTC	CASSLMGGLYGYTF